Listed below are T cell receptor beta chains from one sample, sequenced in a study of blood T cells in healthy people across ages. TCRdb reanalysed the 5' RACE reads using MiXCR and keeps one entry per CDR3 protein. The sample carries more than 650,000 distinct CDR3 sequences, about 55% recorded once. Sequences were obtained from blood. Receptor source: a man older than 75 in good health. Both conserved end residues are part of each CDR3. Clone size is shown for a subset of rows, as once, few, many or a class of expanded clone.

clone size | V gene | CDR3 protein
- | TRBV20-1 | CSARVDSRNTEAFF
- | TRBV27 | CASSSPHSGEQYF
few | TRBV20-1 | CSAELGGGNSYNEQYF
- | TRBV4-1 | CASSQPPAGANEQYF
once | TRBV6-6 | CASNGKRNTGELFF
- | TRBV11-2 | CATAEGGPGANVLTF
few | TRBV4-1 | CASSQESNFRSDTEAFF
few | TRBV6-2/TRBV6-3 | CASRGRVIMETQYF
- | TRBV25-1 | CASSKSGTGATEAFF
- | TRBV20-1 | CSARDSRGERKLFF
- | TRBV7-2 | CASSLVVGWETQYF
few | TRBV6-5 | CASSPVGAWSPLHF
few | TRBV27 | CASRGLTPVETQYF
- | TRBV11-2 | CASSSRDRNNSPLHF